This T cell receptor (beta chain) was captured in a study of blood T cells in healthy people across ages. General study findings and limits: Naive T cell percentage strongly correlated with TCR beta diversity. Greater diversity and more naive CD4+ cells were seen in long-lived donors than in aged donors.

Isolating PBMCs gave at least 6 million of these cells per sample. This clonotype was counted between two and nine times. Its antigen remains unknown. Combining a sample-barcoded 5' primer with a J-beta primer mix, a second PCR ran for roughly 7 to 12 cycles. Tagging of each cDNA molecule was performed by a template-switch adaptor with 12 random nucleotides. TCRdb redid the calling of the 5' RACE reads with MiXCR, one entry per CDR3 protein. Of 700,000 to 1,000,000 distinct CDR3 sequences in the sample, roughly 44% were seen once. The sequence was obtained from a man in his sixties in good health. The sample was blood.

The CDR3 spells CASSLGLGRGADTQYF. As DNA, the CDR3 is TGCGCCAGCAGCTTGGGGCTGGGACGTGGCGCAGATACGCAGTATTTT. The J gene is TRBJ2-3, the V gene TRBV5-1; D assignment may be TRBD1 or TRBD2 (5 bases each). V lost 0 bases and J lost 4, with 15 bases in between. CDR3 size: 16 residues. CDR1 is SGHRS, CDR2 YFSETQ, per germline.